The source of this T cell receptor (beta chain) is a study of PD-1 blockade in classical Hodgkin lymphoma. This CDR3 region has 14 residues. Germline trimming cut 9 bases from V and 6 bases from J; bases unmatched to any gene: 11. CDR1 is MNHNY, CDR2 SVGAGI, per germline (reference sequence). Repertoires were generated with immunoSEQ multiplex PCR, while TCRdb's copy carries only in-frame clones and drops some. This sample yields roughly 50,000 clones, of which 81% are seen a single time; 15% to 20% belongs to the top ten. Patients all relapsed after autologous stem cell transplantation, and there was variation in brentuximab vedotin exposure.

The specimen was peripheral blood mononuclear cells (PBMCs), collected at baseline. The chain uses TRBV6-6 and TRBJ2-1; 7 bases map to TRBD2. The origin of this receptor is a human donor with classical Hodgkin lymphoma. The CDR3 bases are TGTGCCAGTAGAAACCAAGCGGGACTCAATGAGCAGTTCTTC. As protein: CASRNQAGLNEQFF.